These T cell receptor beta chains were read from a single sample in a study of PD-1 blockade in classical Hodgkin lymphoma. The data were produced by immunoSEQ multiplex PCR, yet TCRdb's version contains in-frame clones alone and is incomplete. This sample has 4,300 or so clones; about 80% occur once, and the top ten carry around an eighth. The specimen sequenced was CD8+ T cells from blood. The receptors stem from a human donor with classical Hodgkin lymphoma. CDR3s include the opening cysteine and the closing phenylalanine or tryptophan. D genes are given only for firm matches. Where a row states a size, it is once, few, many or the class of an expanded clone; other rows omit it.

TRBJ2-1	TRBV4-3	NA	NA	TGCGCCAGCAGCCAAGAGGGACTTCGAAGCGATGAGCAGTTCTTC	CASSQEGLRSDEQFF
TRBJ2-7	TRBV27	NA	few	TGTGCCAGCAATCGAAGGCGGAGTCCTGGGGGGGAGCAGTACTTC	CASNRRRSPGGEQYF
TRBJ1-3	TRBV4-3	NA	NA	TGCGCCAGCAGCCAAGAGCCCGGGGGCACCATATATTTT	CASSQEPGGTIYF
TRBJ2-5	TRBV12-5	TRBD1	NA	TGTGCTAGTGGTTTGGCCGGGACAGGGTTATCAGAGACCCAGTACTTC	CASGLAGTGLSETQYF
TRBJ2-7	TRBV5-4	TRBD2	NA	TGTGCCAGCAGCCCGGGACTAGCGGGAGGGCGGGGGGAGCAGTACTTC	CASSPGLAGGRGEQYF
TRBJ2-7	TRBV5-4	NA	NA	TGTGCCAGCAGTGGTCGACCGGGGGAATCATACGAGCAGTACTTC	CASSGRPGESYEQYF
TRBJ1-1	TRBV9	NA	few	TGTGCCAGCAGCTGGGCCGGGAACACTGAAGCTTTCTTT	CASSWAGNTEAFF
TRBJ1-2	TRBV27	TRBD1	NA	TGTGCCAGCAGTCCCCGGACAGGGCAATTCTATGGCTACACCTTC	CASSPRTGQFYGYTF
TRBJ2-1	TRBV7-8	TRBD2	NA	TGTGCCAGCAGCTTGTCATTAGCGGGCGGCTCCTACAATGAGCAGTTCTTC	CASSLSLAGGSYNEQFF
TRBJ1-2	TRBV28	NA	NA	TGTGCCAGCAGTTTCCTTGTCAGGGCCTTTAACTATGGCTACACCTTC	CASSFLVRAFNYGYTF
TRBJ1-1	TRBV28	NA	NA	TGTGCCAGCAGTTTATTTAAGGGCCCCAACACTGAAGCTTTCTTT	CASSLFKGPNTEAFF